These T cell receptor beta chains were read from a single sample in a study of T cells after yellow fever vaccination. TCRdb re-analysed the 5' RACE reads in MiXCR, keeping a single row per CDR3 protein. The profile shows around 600,000 distinct CDR3 sequences, roughly an eighth of them singletons. The sample consisted of PBMCs, taken on the day of the yellow fever booster vaccination. The receptors come from a man aged 25-40 years who received the YFV17D yellow fever vaccine. The CDR3 runs from the conserved cysteine through the conserved F or W. Each record gives: J gene, clone size, V gene, D gene, CDR3 length, CDR3 protein, CDR3 DNA. D genes are given only for firm matches. Only some rows state a clone size, as once, few, many or a class for expanded clones.

j_call: TRBJ2-3
clone_size: -
v_call: TRBV5-1
d_call: TRBD2
cdr3_length: 16
cdr3_aa: CASSLATSGRGDTQYF
cdr3_nt: TGCGCCAGCAGCTTGGCGACTAGCGGACGAGGGGATACGCAGTATTTT

j_call: TRBJ2-5
clone_size: -
v_call: TRBV20-1
d_call: TRBD2
cdr3_length: 15
cdr3_aa: CSARRIGTSPETQYF
cdr3_nt: TGCAGTGCTAGGCGAATCGGGACTAGCCCAGAGACCCAGTACTTC

j_call: TRBJ1-2
clone_size: -
v_call: TRBV27
d_call: -
cdr3_length: 13
cdr3_aa: CASTGAGALGYTF
cdr3_nt: TGTGCCAGCACAGGGGCAGGGGCCCTCGGCTACACCTTC

j_call: TRBJ1-5
clone_size: -
v_call: TRBV7-8
d_call: -
cdr3_length: 16
cdr3_aa: CASSLQGSSPNQPQHF
cdr3_nt: TGTGCCAGCAGCTTACAAGGCAGTAGCCCCAATCAGCCCCAGCATTTT

j_call: TRBJ2-2
clone_size: few
v_call: TRBV20-1
d_call: TRBD2
cdr3_length: 15
cdr3_aa: CSARLASGSAGELFF
cdr3_nt: TGCAGTGCTAGGCTTGCTAGCGGGTCCGCCGGGGAGCTGTTTTTT

j_call: TRBJ2-3
clone_size: many
v_call: TRBV7-2
d_call: TRBD2
cdr3_length: 16
cdr3_aa: CASSKAGTSSTDTQYF
cdr3_nt: TGTGCCAGCAGCAAAGCCGGGACTAGTTCCACAGATACGCAGTATTTT

j_call: TRBJ2-1
clone_size: few
v_call: TRBV5-1
d_call: TRBD2
cdr3_length: 15
cdr3_aa: CASSASGLSYNEQFF
cdr3_nt: TGCGCCAGCAGCGCTAGCGGACTCTCCTACAATGAGCAGTTCTTC

j_call: TRBJ2-3
clone_size: -
v_call: TRBV7-8
d_call: TRBD2
cdr3_length: 11
cdr3_aa: CGVAGTDTQYF
cdr3_nt: TGTGGAGTAGCGGGAACAGATACGCAGTATTTT

j_call: TRBJ2-1
clone_size: many
v_call: TRBV5-6
d_call: -
cdr3_length: 13
cdr3_aa: CASSSIGYNEQFF
cdr3_nt: TGTGCCAGCAGTTCAATTGGGTACAATGAGCAGTTCTTC

j_call: TRBJ2-2
clone_size: few
v_call: TRBV25-1
d_call: -
cdr3_length: 13
cdr3_aa: CASRDTNTGELFF
cdr3_nt: TGTGCCAGCAGAGACACCAACACCGGGGAGCTGTTTTTT

j_call: TRBJ1-4
clone_size: -
v_call: TRBV3-1
d_call: -
cdr3_length: 13
cdr3_aa: CASSLLDSEKLFF
cdr3_nt: TGTGCCAGCAGCCTCCTCGACAGTGAAAAACTGTTTTTT

j_call: TRBJ2-1
clone_size: -
v_call: TRBV12-3/TRBV12-4
d_call: -
cdr3_length: 12
cdr3_aa: CASSTGSHEQFF
cdr3_nt: TGTGCCAGCAGTACAGGGTCGCATGAGCAGTTCTTC

j_call: TRBJ1-5
clone_size: few
v_call: TRBV7-7
d_call: TRBD1
cdr3_length: 17
cdr3_aa: CASSLPLFRGTNQPQHF
cdr3_nt: TGTGCCAGCAGCTTACCCCTATTCAGGGGGACCAATCAGCCCCAGCATTTT

j_call: TRBJ1-1
clone_size: -
v_call: TRBV15
d_call: -
cdr3_length: 15
cdr3_aa: CATSRQEWGRGEAFF
cdr3_nt: TGTGCCACCAGCCGCCAGGAATGGGGGCGAGGTGAAGCTTTCTTT

j_call: TRBJ2-3
clone_size: -
v_call: TRBV5-4
d_call: TRBD2
cdr3_length: 16
cdr3_aa: CASRFEVSGSMDTQYF
cdr3_nt: TGTGCCAGCAGATTTGAGGTTAGCGGGAGTATGGATACGCAGTATTTT

j_call: TRBJ2-3
clone_size: few
v_call: TRBV25-1
d_call: -
cdr3_length: 15
cdr3_aa: CASSEGAGSTDTQYF
cdr3_nt: TGTGCCAGCAGTGAAGGGGCGGGGAGCACAGATACGCAGTATTTT

j_call: TRBJ2-2
clone_size: few
v_call: TRBV3-1
d_call: -
cdr3_length: 13
cdr3_aa: CASSPTLAGELFF
cdr3_nt: TGTGCCAGCAGTCCCACCCTTGCCGGGGAGCTGTTTTTT

j_call: TRBJ2-4
clone_size: -
v_call: TRBV18
d_call: TRBD2
cdr3_length: 13
cdr3_aa: CASSPGLINIQYF
cdr3_nt: TGTGCCAGCTCACCGGGACTAATTAACATTCAGTACTTC